This T cell receptor (beta chain) appears in the sequencing data of a study of T cell responses to AZD1222 COVID-19 vaccine. The length of the CDR3 is 13 residues. The germline V gene has CDR1 MNHNY and CDR2 SVGAGI (reference sequence). The V gene lost 8 bases and the J gene lost 3 bases, with 13 bases spanning the gap. Whole-study results and caveats: Distributed over spike, vaccine-associated CD4 TCRs predominated at 160-218 and 743-854. Donors were mostly white British, more females; clonal diversity possibly underestimated. Among spike-specific TCRs, nearly half reportedly target unmutated variant regions. Baseline seropositivity characterized only six AZD1222 recipients.

Concerning this clone itself: Its cognate antigen is unknown.

Some clones are missing from TCRdb's copy, which holds only in-frame ones; the method was immunoSEQ multiplex PCR. This table has under 150,000 clones, around 89% appearing once. The receptor was derived from an adult who received the AZD1222 COVID-19 vaccine. The specimen comprised peripheral blood, sampled 28 days after the second AZD1222 dose. The chain is built from TRBV6-6 and TRBJ1-1, with D possibly being TRBD1 (6 bases). The DNA for the CDR3 is TGTGCCAGCTCGACGGACAGCGACACTGAAGCTTTCTTT. Protein product: CASSTDSDTEAFF.